This T cell receptor beta chain was sequenced during a study of cytomegalovirus exposure and HLA in healthy donors. Study observations and caveats: Evidence from a later analysis indicated that most CMV-associated TCR beta chains looked HLA-restricted. It emerged from a later analysis that several of the most significant clusters appeared to be linked to common viral pathogens. Accounts indicate the classifier identified cytomegalovirus status with strong specificity and sensitivity.

The trim removed 5 bases at V and 5 bases at J, leaving 9 bases unmatched. This CDR3 region has 15 residues. Germline V gene data show CDR1 as SEHNR and CDR2 as FQNEAQ (reference sequence). Primers included in the PCR were 60 Vbeta and 13 Jbeta primers. Some clones are missing from TCRdb's copy, which holds only in-frame ones; the method was immunoSEQ multiplex PCR. Here the sample table reports tens of thousands of clones. As to this clone: Its antigen is not identified.

The rearrangement uses TRBV7-9 and TRBJ2-5; 9 bases match TRBD1. The clonotype was recovered from a woman aged 40 to 50 in good health and CMV-seropositive. The sequencing sample was made of PBMCs. DNA of the CDR3: TGTGCCAGCAGCCCGGGACAGGGTGTTACCGAGACCCAGTACTTC. Translating gives CASSPGQGVTETQYF.